The next 18 T cell receptor beta chains were all read from a single sample in a study of shared clonotypes between healthy human individuals. Assay used: immunoSEQ multiplex PCR; TCRdb lists only in-frame clones, some missing. The profile covers some 2 million clones, with approximately 94% appearing a single time and 1% to 1.5% taken by the ten largest. Naivety among CD8 cells was defined by CD45RO negativity and positive CCR7 selection, thereby excluding terminally differentiated effector memory CD45RA+ cells. What was sequenced was naive CD8+ T cells sorted from blood. The receptors were sampled from a man aged 18 to 29 in good health.

The chain carries TRBV11-2 and TRBJ1-3; possibly TRBD1 for D (5 bases). Germline CDR1 is SGHAT and CDR2 is FQNNGV. The length of the CDR3 is 15 residues. V lost 2 bases and J 4 bases, leaving 12 bases between the germline ends. In DNA, the CDR3 is TGTGCCAGCAGCTTATGGGGCGAGGGGGGAAACACCATATATTTT. Translating it yields CASSLWGEGGNTIYF.

This clone came up once. Other DNA sequences in this specimen translate into the identical CDR3. The V and J genes are TRBV19 and TRBJ2-7; tentative D call: TRBD1 (6 bases). The CDR3 has 14 residues. From germline, CDR1 is LNHDA and CDR2 SQIVND (reference sequence). V was pared by 6 bases and J by 2 bases, with 14 bases between. CDR3 in amino acids: CASRETGSPYEQYF. For the CDR3, the DNA is TGTGCCAGTAGAGAGACAGGATCGCCCTACGAGCAGTACTTC.

V usage is TRBV4-3 and J usage is TRBJ2-2; no reliable D call. V was shortened by 4 bases and J by 3 bases, with 15 bases between the two germline ends. The CDR3 spans 16 residues. Germline CDR1 is LGHNA and CDR2 is YSLEER. This CDR3 reads CASSPGSQPYTGELFF. The CDR3 DNA reads as TGCGCCAGCAGCCCAGGCTCCCAGCCATACACCGGGGAGCTGTTTTTT.

This chain uses TRBV7-2 with TRBJ2-2; possible D gene TRBD2, 5 bases. CDR1 and CDR2 from the germline V gene are SGHTA and FQGNSA. Trimming pared 1 base from V and 6 bases from J, leaving 9 bases between. CDR3 size: 14 residues. In nucleotides, the CDR3 is TGTGCCAGCAGCTTAGTGGCCGGGGCCGGGGAGCTGTTTTTT. Protein product: CASSLVAGAGELFF.

The CDR3 is CASNLGTRAGELFF. DNA of the CDR3: TGCGCCAGCAACCTGGGGACTAGAGCCGGGGAGCTGTTTTTT. The V gene is TRBV4-1, the J gene TRBJ2-2; 8 bases fit TRBD2. The CDR3 is 14 amino acids. Trimming removed 7 bases from V and 6 bases from J; junction bases left unmatched: 7. CDR1 is MGHRA, CDR2 YSYEKL, per germline.

This sequence joins TRBV6-5 and TRBJ1-1; D unclear. CDR3 size: 13 residues. Germline V lookup: CDR1 MNHEY, CDR2 SVGAGI. V lost 4 bases, J lost 1 base, and 7 bases lay in between. The CDR3 sequence: CASSFQSNTEAFF. Written as DNA, the CDR3 is TGTGCCAGCAGTTTTCAGTCGAACACTGAAGCTTTCTTT.

This chain uses TRBV6-5 with TRBJ2-2, with 8 bases that match TRBD1. CDR3 size: 15 residues. Trimming cost V 2 bases and J 6 bases; bases outside gene matches: 5. Germline CDR1 MNHEY, CDR2 SVGAGI. CDR3 DNA: TGTGCCAGCAGTTACGTGCAGGGGGCGTCCGGGGAGCTGTTTTTT. Amino acids: CASSYVQGASGELFF.

The chain links TRBV5-6 to TRBJ2-7; a possible D gene is TRBD2 (6 bases). Germline CDR1 SGHDT, CDR2 YYEEEE. This CDR3 has 13 amino acids. V lost 5 bases, J lost 2 bases, and 11 bases lay in between. In DNA form, the CDR3 reads TGTGCCAGCAGACGGGACTTTCCCTACGAGCAGTACTTC. Translation gives CASRRDFPYEQYF.

A note on this clone: In the same sample, other DNA sequences code for this CDR3. The chain uses TRBV6-5 and TRBJ2-1; D call uncertain. Germline V gene data show CDR1 as MNHEY and CDR2 as SVGAGI. The CDR3 has 13 amino acids. V was cut by 5 bases and J by 0 bases, with 5 bases left in between. CDR3 amino acids: CASSLYSYNEQFF. The CDR3 region has the DNA TGTGCCAGCAGTCTCTACTCCTACAATGAGCAGTTCTTC.

This clone was counted a single time. This sequence joins TRBV7-2 and TRBJ2-5, with D possibly matching TRBD2 (6 bases). Germline CDR1 is SGHTA and CDR2 is FQGNSA. The CDR3 is 15 amino acids. V was pared by 0 bases and J by 4 bases, with 12 bases between. DNA for the CDR3: TGTGCCAGCAGCTTAGCGGCGGGGTGGGGAGAGACCCAGTACTTC. Residues: CASSLAAGWGETQYF.

The V gene is TRBV12-5, the J gene TRBJ2-5, with TRBD1 matching 10 bases. Germline loops: CDR1 LGHNT, CDR2 FRNRAP. This CDR3 contains 14 residues. J was trimmed by 5 bases and V by 6 bases; bases with no gene match: 6. DNA of the CDR3: TGTGCTAGTGGCCTAGGGACAGGGGTGGAGACCCAGTACTTC. This encodes CASGLGTGVETQYF.

The chain employs TRBV5-1 and TRBJ1-5, with D unresolved. Germline V gene data show CDR1 as SGHRS and CDR2 as YFSETQ. Between the trimmed V and J ends, which lost 0 bases and 9 bases, there was a span of 13 bases. There are 14 residues in the CDR3. The CDR3 DNA sequence: TGCGCCAGCAGCTTGGCAGGACCCGCCGGGCCCCAGCATTTT. This encodes CASSLAGPAGPQHF.

The chain recombines TRBV6-6 with TRBJ1-1, with D tentatively TRBD1 (6 bases). The CDR3 runs 14 residues. V gave up 7 bases and J gave up 1 base, with 13 bases separating them. The germline CDR1 and CDR2 sequences are MNHNY and SVGAGI (reference sequence). The CDR3 region is CASTIQGQNTEAFF. CDR3 bases: TGTGCCAGCACCATTCAGGGGCAGAACACTGAAGCTTTCTTT.

The chain has TRBV7-9 and TRBJ2-2, with 7 bases lining up with TRBD1. In germline, CDR1 is SEHNR, CDR2 FQNEAQ (reference sequence). The CDR3 is 14 amino acids. The trim removed 4 bases at V and 6 bases at J, leaving 5 bases unmatched. CDR3 sequence reads: CASSSETGPGELFF. CDR3 bases: TGTGCCAGCAGCTCCGAGACAGGGCCCGGGGAGCTGTTTTTT.

V and J are TRBV27 and TRBJ1-5; TRBD1 aligns across 9 bases. CDR3 length: 16 residues. Germline assignment: CDR1 MNHEY and CDR2 SMNVEV (reference sequence). The V and J ends lost 2 bases and 1 base, in that order; junction bases with no gene match: 3. CDR3 bases: TGTGCCAGCAGTTTAGGGACAGGGCACAGCAATCAGCCCCAGCATTTT. It yields the protein CASSLGTGHSNQPQHF.

The chain joins TRBV7-9 to TRBJ2-2; 10 nucleotides align to TRBD2. CDR1 and CDR2 (germline): SEHNR, FQNEAQ (reference sequence). Trimming cost V 3 bases and J 3 bases; bases outside gene matches: 7. The CDR3 is made up of 17 amino acids. CDR3 nucleotides: TGTGCCAGCAGCTTCCGGGGGCTAGCGGGAGACACCGGGGAGCTGTTTTTT. This codes for CASSFRGLAGDTGELFF.

The chain couples TRBV11-1 to TRBJ2-3, with D unresolved. The germline V and J ends were trimmed by 5 bases and 2 bases, with 17 bases remaining between them. In germline, CDR1 is SGHAT, CDR2 FQDESV (reference sequence). The CDR3 spans 16 residues. The CDR3 protein is CASSPRKGKATDTQYF. CDR3 DNA sequence: TGTGCCAGCAGCCCTCGGAAGGGTAAGGCCACAGATACGCAGTATTTT.

V and J are TRBV29-1 and TRBJ1-2, with TRBD1 matching 7 bases. J gave up 1 base and V 0 bases, and 17 bases lay outside the gene matches. Germline loops: CDR1 SQVTM, CDR2 ANQGSEA. This CDR3 contains 19 residues. CDR3 residues: CSVEDPLWGQRPSNYGYTF. CDR3 coding DNA: TGCAGCGTTGAAGATCCATTATGGGGACAGAGACCGAGTAACTATGGCTACACCTTC.